This TCR beta chain was observed in a study of blood T cell repertoires in COVID-19. Across the whole study: Both acute and convalescent COVID-19 samples were obtained from the United States, Italy and Spain.

This clone was seen a handful of times. TCRdb's copy holds only in-frame clones and misses some; the assay was immunoSEQ multiplex PCR. The sample consists of 99,000 or so clones, almost 90% of them appearing once. The specimen sequenced was peripheral blood. The clonotype comes from a man between 45 and 60 years old with COVID-19, enrolled during active disease.

CDR3 bases: TGTGCCAGCAGCCGTACAGGAAACACCGGGGAGCTGTTTTTT. Its protein product is CASSRTGNTGELFF. The rearrangement uses TRBV6-5 and TRBJ2-2, with D possibly matching TRBD1 (5 bases). The CDR3 runs to 14 residues. Trimming removed 6 bases from V and 2 bases from J, with 10 bases in between. Per the germline V gene, CDR1 is MNHEY and CDR2 is SVGAGI.